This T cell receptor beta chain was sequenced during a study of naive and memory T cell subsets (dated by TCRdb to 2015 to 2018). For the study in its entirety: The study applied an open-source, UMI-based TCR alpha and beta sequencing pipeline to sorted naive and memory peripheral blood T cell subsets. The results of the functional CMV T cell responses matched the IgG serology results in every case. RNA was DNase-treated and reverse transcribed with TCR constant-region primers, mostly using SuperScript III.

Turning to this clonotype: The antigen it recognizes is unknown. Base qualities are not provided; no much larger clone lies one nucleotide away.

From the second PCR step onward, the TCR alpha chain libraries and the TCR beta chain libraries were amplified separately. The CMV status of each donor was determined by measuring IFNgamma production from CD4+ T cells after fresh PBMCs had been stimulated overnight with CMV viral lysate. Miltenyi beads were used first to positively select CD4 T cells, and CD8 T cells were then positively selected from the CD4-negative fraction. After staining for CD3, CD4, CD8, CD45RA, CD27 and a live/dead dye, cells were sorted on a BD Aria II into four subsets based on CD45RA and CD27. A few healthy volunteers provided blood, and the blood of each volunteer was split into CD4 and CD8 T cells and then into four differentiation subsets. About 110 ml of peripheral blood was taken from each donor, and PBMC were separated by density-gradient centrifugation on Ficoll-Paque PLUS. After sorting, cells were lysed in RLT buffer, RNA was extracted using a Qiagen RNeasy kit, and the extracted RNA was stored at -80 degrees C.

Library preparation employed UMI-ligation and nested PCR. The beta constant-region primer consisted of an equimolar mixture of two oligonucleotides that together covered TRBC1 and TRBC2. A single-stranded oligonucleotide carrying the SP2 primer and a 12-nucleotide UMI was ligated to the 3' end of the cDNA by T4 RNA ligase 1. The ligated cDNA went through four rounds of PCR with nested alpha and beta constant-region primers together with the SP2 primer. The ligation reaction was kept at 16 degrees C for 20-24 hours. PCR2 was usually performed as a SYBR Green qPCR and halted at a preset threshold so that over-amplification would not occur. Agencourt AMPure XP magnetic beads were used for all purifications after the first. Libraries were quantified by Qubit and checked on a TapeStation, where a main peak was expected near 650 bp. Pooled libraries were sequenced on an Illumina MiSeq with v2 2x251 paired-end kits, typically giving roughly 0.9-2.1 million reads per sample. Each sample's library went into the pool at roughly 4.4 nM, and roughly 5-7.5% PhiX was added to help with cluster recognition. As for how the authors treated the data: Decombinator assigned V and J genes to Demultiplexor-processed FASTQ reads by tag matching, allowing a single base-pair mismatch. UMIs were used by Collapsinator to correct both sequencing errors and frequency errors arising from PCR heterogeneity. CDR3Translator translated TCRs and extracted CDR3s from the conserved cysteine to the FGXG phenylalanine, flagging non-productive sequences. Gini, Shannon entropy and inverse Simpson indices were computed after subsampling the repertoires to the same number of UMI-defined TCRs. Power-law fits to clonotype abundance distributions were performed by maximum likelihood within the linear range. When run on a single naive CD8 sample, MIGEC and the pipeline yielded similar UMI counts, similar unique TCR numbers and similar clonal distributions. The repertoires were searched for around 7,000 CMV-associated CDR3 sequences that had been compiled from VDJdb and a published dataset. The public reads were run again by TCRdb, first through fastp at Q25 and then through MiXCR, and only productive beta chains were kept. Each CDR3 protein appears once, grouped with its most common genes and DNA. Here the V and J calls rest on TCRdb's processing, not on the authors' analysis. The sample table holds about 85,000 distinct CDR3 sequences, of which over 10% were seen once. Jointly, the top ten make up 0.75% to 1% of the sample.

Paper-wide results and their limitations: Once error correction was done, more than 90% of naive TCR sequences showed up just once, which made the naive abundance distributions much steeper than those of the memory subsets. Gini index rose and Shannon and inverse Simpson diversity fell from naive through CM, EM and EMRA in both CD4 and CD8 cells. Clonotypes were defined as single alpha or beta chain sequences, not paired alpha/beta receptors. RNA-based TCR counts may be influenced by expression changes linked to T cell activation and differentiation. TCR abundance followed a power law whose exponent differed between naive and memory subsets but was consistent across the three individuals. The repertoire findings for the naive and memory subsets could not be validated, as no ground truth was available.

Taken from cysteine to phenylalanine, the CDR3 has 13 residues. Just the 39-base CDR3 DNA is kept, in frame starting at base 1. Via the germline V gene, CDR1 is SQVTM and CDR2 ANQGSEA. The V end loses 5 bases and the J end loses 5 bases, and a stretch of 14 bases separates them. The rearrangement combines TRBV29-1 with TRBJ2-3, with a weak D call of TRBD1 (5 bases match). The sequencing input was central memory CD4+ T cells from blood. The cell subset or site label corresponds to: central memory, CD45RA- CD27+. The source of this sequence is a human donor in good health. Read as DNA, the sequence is TGCAGCGTTATCCCACAGGATCGAGATACGCAGTATTTT. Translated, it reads CSVIPQDRDTQYF.